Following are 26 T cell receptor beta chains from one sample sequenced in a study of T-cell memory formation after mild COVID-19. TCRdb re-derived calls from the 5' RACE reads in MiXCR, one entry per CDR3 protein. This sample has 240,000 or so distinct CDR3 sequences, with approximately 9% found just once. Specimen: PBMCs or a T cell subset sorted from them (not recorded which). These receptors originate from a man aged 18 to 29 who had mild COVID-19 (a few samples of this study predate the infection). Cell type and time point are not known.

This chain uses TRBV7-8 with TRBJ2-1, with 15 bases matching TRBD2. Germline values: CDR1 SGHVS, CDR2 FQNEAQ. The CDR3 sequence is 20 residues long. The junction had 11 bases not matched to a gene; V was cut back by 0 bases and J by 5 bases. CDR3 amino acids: CASSLASGTSGGLENNEQFF. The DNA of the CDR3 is TGTGCCAGCAGCTTAGCGTCCGGGACTAGCGGGGGGCTAGAAAACAATGAGCAGTTCTTC.

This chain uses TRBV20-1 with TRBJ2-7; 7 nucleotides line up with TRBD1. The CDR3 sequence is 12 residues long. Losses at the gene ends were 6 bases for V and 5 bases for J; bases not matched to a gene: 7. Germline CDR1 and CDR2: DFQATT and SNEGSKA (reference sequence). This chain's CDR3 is CSAQQGLHEQYF. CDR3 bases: TGCAGTGCGCAACAGGGGCTACACGAGCAGTACTTC.

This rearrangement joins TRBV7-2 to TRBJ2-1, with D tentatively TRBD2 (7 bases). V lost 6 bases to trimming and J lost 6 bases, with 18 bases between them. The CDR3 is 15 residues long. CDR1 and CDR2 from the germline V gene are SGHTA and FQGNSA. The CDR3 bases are TGTGCCAGCAGGCATACCGGGGGGCCGTTCAATGAGCAGTTCTTC. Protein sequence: CASRHTGGPFNEQFF.

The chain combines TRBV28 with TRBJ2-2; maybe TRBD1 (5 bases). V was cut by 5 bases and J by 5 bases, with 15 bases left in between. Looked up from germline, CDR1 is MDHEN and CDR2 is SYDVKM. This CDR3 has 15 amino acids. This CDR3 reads CASSLQKGRTGELFF. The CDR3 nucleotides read TGTGCCAGCAGTCTCCAGAAGGGGCGGACCGGGGAGCTGTTTTTT.

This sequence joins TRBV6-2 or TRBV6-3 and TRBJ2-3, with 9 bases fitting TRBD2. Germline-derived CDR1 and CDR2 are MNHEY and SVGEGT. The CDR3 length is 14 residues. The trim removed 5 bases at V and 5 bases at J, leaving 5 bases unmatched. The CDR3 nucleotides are TGTGCCAGCAGTCCCTGGCGGGGGGGAGATACGCAGTATTTT. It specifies CASSPWRGGDTQYF.

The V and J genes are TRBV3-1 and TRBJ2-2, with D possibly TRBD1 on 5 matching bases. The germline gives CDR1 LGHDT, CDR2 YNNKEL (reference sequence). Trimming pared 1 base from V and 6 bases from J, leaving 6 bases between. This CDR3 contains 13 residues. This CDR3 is CASSQAGSGELFF. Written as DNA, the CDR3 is TGTGCCAGCAGCCAAGCAGGGTCCGGGGAGCTGTTTTTT.

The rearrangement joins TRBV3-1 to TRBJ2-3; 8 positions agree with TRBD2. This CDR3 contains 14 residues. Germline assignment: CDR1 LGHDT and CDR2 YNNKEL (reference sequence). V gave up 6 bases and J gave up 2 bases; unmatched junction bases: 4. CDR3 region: CASSSGATTDTQYF. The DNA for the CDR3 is TGTGCCAGCAGTAGCGGGGCCACCACAGATACGCAGTATTTT.

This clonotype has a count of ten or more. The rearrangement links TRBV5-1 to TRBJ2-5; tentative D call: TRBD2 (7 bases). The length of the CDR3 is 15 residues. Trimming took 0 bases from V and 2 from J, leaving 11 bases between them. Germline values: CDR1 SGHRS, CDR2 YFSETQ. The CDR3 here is CASSLEGGGQETQYF. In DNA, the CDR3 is TGCGCCAGCAGCTTGGAAGGGGGAGGGCAAGAGACCCAGTACTTC.

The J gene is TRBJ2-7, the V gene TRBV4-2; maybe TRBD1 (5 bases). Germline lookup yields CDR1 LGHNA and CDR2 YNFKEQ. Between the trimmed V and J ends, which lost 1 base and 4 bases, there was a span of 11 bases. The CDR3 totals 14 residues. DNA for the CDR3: TGTGCCAGCAGCCAAGGGACATTAAAATACGAGCAGTACGTC. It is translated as CASSQGTLKYEQYV.

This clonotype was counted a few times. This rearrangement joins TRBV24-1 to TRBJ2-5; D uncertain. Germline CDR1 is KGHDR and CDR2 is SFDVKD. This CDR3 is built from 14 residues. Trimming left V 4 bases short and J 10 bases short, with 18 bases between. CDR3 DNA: TGTGCCACCAGTGACTTTCCAACCGCCTGGGGCCAGTACTTC. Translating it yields CATSDFPTAWGQYF.

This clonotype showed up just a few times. The CDR3 sequence is CSSAGTGYGYTF. The DNA of the CDR3 is TGCAGCAGCGCAGGGACAGGGTATGGCTACACCTTC. V gene TRBV29-1 combines with J gene TRBJ1-2; 9 nucleotides align to TRBD1. V lost 8 bases, J lost 5 bases, and 6 bases stayed unmatched. Germline values: CDR1 SQVTM, CDR2 ANQGSEA. There are 12 residues in the CDR3.

The CDR3: CASSLVAGKEKLFF. CDR3 nucleotides: TGTGCCAGCAGCTTAGTGGCGGGGAAAGAAAAACTGTTTTTT. V and J are TRBV7-9 and TRBJ1-4; D is unclear. Germline CDR1 is SEHNR and CDR2 is FQNEAQ (reference sequence). V lost 1 base to trimming and J lost 8 bases, with 11 bases between them. The CDR3 is made up of 14 amino acids.

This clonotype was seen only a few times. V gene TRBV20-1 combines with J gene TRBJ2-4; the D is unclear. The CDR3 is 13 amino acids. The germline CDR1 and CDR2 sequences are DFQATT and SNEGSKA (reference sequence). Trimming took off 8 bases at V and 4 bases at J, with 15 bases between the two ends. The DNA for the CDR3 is TGCAGTTGGTTCGTTATACCGAAAAACATTCAGTACTTC. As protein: CSWFVIPKNIQYF.

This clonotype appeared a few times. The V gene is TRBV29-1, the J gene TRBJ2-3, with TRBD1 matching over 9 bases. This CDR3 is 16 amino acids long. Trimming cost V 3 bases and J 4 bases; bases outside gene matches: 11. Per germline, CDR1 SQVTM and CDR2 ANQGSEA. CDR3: CSVDHRGDRVADTQYF. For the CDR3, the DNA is TGCAGCGTTGACCATCGGGGGGACAGGGTCGCAGATACGCAGTATTTT.

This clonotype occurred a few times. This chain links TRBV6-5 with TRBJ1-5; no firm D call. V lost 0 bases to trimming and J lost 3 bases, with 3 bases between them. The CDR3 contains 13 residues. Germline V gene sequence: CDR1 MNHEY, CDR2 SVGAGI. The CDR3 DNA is TGTGCCAGCAGTTACTCTCCCAATCAGCCCCAGCATTTT. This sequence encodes CASSYSPNQPQHF.

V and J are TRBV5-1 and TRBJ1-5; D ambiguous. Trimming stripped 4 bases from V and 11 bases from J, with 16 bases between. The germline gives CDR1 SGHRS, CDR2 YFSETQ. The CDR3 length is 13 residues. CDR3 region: CASSPTPAATQHF. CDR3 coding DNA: TGCGCCAGCAGCCCCACCCCCGCAGCAACCCAGCATTTT.

For the CDR3, the DNA is TGTGCCATCAGTGAGGACAGGAATTCACCCCTCCACTTT. Translation: CAISEDRNSPLHF. The V and J genes are TRBV10-3 and TRBJ1-6; D possibly corresponds to TRBD1 (6 bases). CDR1 and CDR2 (germline): ENHRY, SYGVKD. CDR3 size: 13 residues. V was trimmed by 2 bases and J by 7 bases, leaving 6 bases between them.

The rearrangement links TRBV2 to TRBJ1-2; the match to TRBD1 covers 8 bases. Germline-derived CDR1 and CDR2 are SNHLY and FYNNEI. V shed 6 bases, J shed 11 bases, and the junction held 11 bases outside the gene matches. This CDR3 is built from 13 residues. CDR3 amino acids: CASSATGVMGYTF. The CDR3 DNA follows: TGTGCCAGCAGCGCGACAGGGGTCATGGGATACACCTTC.

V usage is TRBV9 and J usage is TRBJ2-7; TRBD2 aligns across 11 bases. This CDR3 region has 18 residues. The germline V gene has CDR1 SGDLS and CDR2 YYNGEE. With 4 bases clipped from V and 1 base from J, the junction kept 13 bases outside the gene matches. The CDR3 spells CASSPVLGGTSGSYEQYF. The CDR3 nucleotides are TGTGCCAGCAGCCCCGTCCTGGGAGGGACTAGCGGATCCTACGAGCAGTACTTC. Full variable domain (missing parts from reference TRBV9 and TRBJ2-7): DSGVTQTPKHLITATGQRVTLRCSPRSGDLSVYWYQQSLDQGLQFLIQYYNGEERAKGNILERFSAQQFPDLHSELNLSSLELGDSALYFCASSPVLGGTSGSYEQYFGPGTRLTVT.

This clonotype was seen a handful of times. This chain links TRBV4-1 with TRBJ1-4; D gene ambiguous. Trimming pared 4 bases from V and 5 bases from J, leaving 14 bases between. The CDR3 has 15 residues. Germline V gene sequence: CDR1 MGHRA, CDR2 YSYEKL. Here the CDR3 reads CASSRWLEKNEKLFF. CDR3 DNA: TGCGCCAGCAGCCGATGGTTGGAGAAGAATGAAAAACTGTTTTTT.

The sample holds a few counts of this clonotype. The chain's CDR3 is CASSRANRILNGYTF. DNA for the CDR3: TGTGCCAGCAGCAGAGCAAATCGGATTCTTAATGGCTACACCTTC. The J gene is TRBJ1-2, the V gene TRBV5-8; no clear D. Germline values: CDR1 SGHTS, CDR2 YDEGEE. The CDR3 covers 15 residues. V lost 4 bases to trimming and J lost 6 bases, with 19 bases between them.

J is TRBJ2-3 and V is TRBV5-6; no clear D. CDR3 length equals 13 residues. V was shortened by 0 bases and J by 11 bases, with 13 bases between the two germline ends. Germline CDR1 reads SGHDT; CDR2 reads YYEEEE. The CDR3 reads CASSLGSAVRQYF. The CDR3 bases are TGTGCCAGCAGCTTGGGTAGTGCAGTGAGGCAGTATTTT.

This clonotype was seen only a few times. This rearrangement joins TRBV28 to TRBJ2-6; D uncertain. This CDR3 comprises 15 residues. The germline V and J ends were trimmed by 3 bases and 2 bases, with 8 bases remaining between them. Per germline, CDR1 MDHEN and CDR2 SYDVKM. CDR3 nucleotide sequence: TGTGCCAGCAGTTTGCCAGAAACTGGGGCCAACGTCCTGACTTTC. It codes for CASSLPETGANVLTF.

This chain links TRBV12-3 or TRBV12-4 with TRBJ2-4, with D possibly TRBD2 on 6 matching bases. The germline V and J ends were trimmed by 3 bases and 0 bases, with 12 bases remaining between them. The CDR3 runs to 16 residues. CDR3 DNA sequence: TGTGCCAGCAGTTTCGGCGGGGAGCTAGCCAAAAACATTCAGTACTTC. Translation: CASSFGGELAKNIQYF.

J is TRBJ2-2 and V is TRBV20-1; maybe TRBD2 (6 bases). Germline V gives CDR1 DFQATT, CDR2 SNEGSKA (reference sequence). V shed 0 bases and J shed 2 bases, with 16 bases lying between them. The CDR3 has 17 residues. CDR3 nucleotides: TGCAGTGCTAGAGATTGGGAGGCCACTACTAACACCGGGGAGCTGTTTTTT. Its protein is CSARDWEATTNTGELFF.

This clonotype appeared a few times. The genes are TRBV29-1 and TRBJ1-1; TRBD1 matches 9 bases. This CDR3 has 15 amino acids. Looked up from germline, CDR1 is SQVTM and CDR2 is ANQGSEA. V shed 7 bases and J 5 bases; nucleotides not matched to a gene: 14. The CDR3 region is CSGGVRTGVFTEAFF. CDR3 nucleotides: TGCAGCGGGGGGGTCCGGACAGGGGTATTTACTGAAGCTTTCTTT.